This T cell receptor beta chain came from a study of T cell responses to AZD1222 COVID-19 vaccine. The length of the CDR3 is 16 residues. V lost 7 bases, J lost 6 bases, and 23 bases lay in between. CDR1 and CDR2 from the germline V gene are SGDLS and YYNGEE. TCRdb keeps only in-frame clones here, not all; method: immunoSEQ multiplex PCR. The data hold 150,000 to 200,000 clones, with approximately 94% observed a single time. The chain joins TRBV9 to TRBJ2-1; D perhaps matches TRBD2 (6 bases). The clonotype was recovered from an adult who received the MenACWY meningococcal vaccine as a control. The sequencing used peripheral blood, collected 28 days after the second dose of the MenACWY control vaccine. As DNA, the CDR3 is TGTGCCAGCCCGGAGGGGCGTCTAAGATTTGGCAATGAGCAGTTCTTC. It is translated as CASPEGRLRFGNEQFF.